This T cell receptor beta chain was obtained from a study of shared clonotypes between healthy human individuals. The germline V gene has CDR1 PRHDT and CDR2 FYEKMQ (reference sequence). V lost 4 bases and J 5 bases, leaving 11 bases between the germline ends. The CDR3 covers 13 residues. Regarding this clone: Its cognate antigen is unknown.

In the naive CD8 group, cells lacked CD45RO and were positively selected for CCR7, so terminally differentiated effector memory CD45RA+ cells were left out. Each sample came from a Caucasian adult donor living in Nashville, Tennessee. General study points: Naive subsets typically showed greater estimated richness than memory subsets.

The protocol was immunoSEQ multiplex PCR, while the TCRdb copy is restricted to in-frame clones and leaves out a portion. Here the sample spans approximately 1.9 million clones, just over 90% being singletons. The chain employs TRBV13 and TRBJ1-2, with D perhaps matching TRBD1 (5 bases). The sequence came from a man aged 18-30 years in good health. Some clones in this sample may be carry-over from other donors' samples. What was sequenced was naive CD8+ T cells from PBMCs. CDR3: CASSSQGRYGYTF. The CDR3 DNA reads TGTGCCAGCAGCTCTCAGGGCCGATATGGCTACACCTTC.